Presented here are 28 T cell receptor beta chains from one specimen sequenced in a study of blood T cell repertoires in COVID-19. Using immunoSEQ multiplex PCR, the repertoire was profiled, and TCRdb retains in-frame clones only, with some absent. Of over 200,000 clones in the sample, just over 85% were seen once. The specimen sequenced was peripheral blood. Receptors originate from a man aged 45 to 65 with COVID-19, enrolled during active disease.

This clone was seen at least ten times. V and J are TRBV28 and TRBJ2-1, with D possibly being TRBD2 (7 bases). Germline CDR1 reads MDHEN; CDR2 reads SYDVKM. This CDR3 spans 16 amino acids. The V gene lost 5 bases and the J gene lost 3 bases, with 17 bases spanning the gap. CDR3 in amino acids: CASSTHRGGRYNEQFF. In nucleotides, the CDR3 is TGTGCCAGCAGTACCCACCGCGGGGGCCGCTACAATGAGCAGTTCTTC.

This sequence joins TRBV27 and TRBJ1-6; 9 nucleotides align to TRBD1. The CDR3 loop spans 18 amino acids. J lost 0 bases, V lost 4 bases, and 7 bases had no gene match. Germline-derived CDR1 and CDR2 are MNHEY and SMNVEV (reference sequence). CDR3 in amino acids: CASSYRTGAYSYNSPLHF. The CDR3 nucleotides read TGTGCCAGCAGTTATCGGACAGGGGCCTACTCCTATAATTCACCCCTCCACTTT.

The chain employs TRBV19 and TRBJ1-5; D is uncertain. V shed 6 bases and J shed 0 bases, with 21 bases lying between them. The CDR3 contains 18 residues. The germline gives CDR1 LNHDA, CDR2 SQIVND (reference sequence). The CDR3 DNA follows: TGTGCCAGTAGCAAAATGCGGGCGGGGTTCTATAGCAATCAGCCCCAGCATTTT. Translated: CASSKMRAGFYSNQPQHF.

The V gene is TRBV7-2, the J gene TRBJ1-1; D uncertain. There are 12 residues in the CDR3. The germline CDR1 and CDR2 sequences are SGHTA and FQGNSA. V gave up 3 bases and J gave up 4 bases, with 6 bases separating them. The CDR3 DNA follows: TGTGCCAGCAGCTTTCTGTCCACTGAAGCTTTCTTT. This translates into CASSFLSTEAFF. Full variable domain (missing parts from reference TRBV7-2 and TRBJ1-1): GAGVSQSPSNKVTEKGKDVELRCDPISGHTALYWYRQSLGQGLEFLIYFQGNSAPDKSGLPSDRFSAERTGGSVSTLTIQRTQQEDSAVYLCASSFLSTEAFFGQGTRLTVV.

The chain employs TRBV19 and TRBJ1-1; 9 nucleotides agree with TRBD1. The CDR3 has 14 residues. Trimming took 6 bases from V and 0 from J; bases not matched to a gene: 2. CDR1 is LNHDA, CDR2 SQIVND, per germline (reference sequence). The CDR3 DNA follows: TGTGCCAGTAGGGGGACAGGGTTGAACACTGAAGCTTTCTTT. It yields the protein CASRGTGLNTEAFF.

The gene calls are TRBV19 and TRBJ1-2; D gene unclear. Trimming removed 3 bases at V and 4 bases at J, with 12 bases between. Germline CDR1 LNHDA, CDR2 SQIVND (reference sequence). CDR3 length equals 14 residues. Here the CDR3 reads CASSIAGLAYGYTF. CDR3 DNA: TGTGCCAGTAGTATTGCCGGGTTGGCCTATGGCTACACCTTC.

This chain connects TRBV5-6 to TRBJ2-5, with TRBD2 as a possible D gene (6 bases). V was clipped by 0 bases and J by 5 bases, with 17 bases between them. The V gene's germline CDR1 is SGHDT and CDR2 YYEEEE. The CDR3 covers 16 residues. For the CDR3, the DNA is TGTGCCAGCAGCTTGGTGGGCGGGGTGCTCGTTGAGACCCAGTACTTC. Its protein product is CASSLVGGVLVETQYF. Looking up the rest from reference TRBV5-6 and TRBJ2-5 gives the full variable domain: DAGVTQSPTHLIKTRGQQVTLRCSPKSGHDTVSWYQQALGQGPQFIFQYYEEEERQRGNFPDRFSGHQFPNYSSELNVNALLLGDSALYLCASSLVGGVLVETQYFGPGTRLLVL.

This rearrangement joins TRBV6-6 to TRBJ2-5, with D maybe TRBD2 (5 bases). V lost 4 bases to trimming and J lost 5 bases, with 5 bases between them. The germline gives CDR1 MNHNY, CDR2 SVGAGI (reference sequence). The CDR3 is 11 amino acids. Written as DNA, the CDR3 is TGTGCCAGCAGTTCGGGGGAGACCCAGTACTTC. It translates to CASSSGETQYF.

The chain recombines TRBV25-1 with TRBJ2-1; TRBD2 matches 10 bases. From germline, CDR1 is MGHDK and CDR2 SYGVNS. The CDR3 sequence is 16 residues long. V shed 2 bases, J shed 2 bases, and the junction held 3 bases outside the gene matches. CDR3 nucleotides: TGTGCCAGCAGTGAAACTAGCGGGACAGCCTACAATGAGCAGTTCTTC. Protein product: CASSETSGTAYNEQFF.

On this clone itself: Sequence at one end of the junction differs from germline and may be a read error. The J gene is TRBJ2-7, the V gene TRBV9, with 8 positions matching TRBD2. Germline CDR1 and CDR2: SGDLS and YYNGEE. This CDR3 is built from 15 residues. CDR3 sequence: CASSVGLAGSNEQYF. As DNA, the CDR3 is TGTGCCAGCAGCGTAGGATTAGCGGGGAGCAACGAACAGTACTTC.

There are a few counts of this clone. The gene calls are TRBV4-3 and TRBJ1-1; 10 bases align to TRBD1. The germline V gene has CDR1 LGHNA and CDR2 YSLEER. The CDR3 loop spans 20 amino acids. J was trimmed by 3 bases and V by 0 bases; bases with no gene match: 16. The CDR3 nucleotides read TGCGCCAGCAGCCAAGATGTTTTCGATAGGGACAGGGGAGGGGACACTGAAGCTTTCTTT. Translated, it gives CASSQDVFDRDRGGDTEAFF.

V usage is TRBV3-1 (or the pseudogene TRBV3-2) and J usage is TRBJ1-3; no firm D call. The CDR3 is 15 amino acids. Deletions cut 0 bases from V and 1 base from J, with 7 bases between. Germline values: CDR1 LGHDT, CDR2 YNNKEL (reference sequence). CDR3 nucleotides: TGTGCCAGCAGCCAAGATCTCGTGTCTGGAAACACCATATATTTT. Residues: CASSQDLVSGNTIYF.

Details on this clone: Other DNA sequences in this specimen translate into the identical CDR3. The chain employs TRBV27 and TRBJ1-1; possible D gene TRBD1, 5 bases. V was clipped by 6 bases and J by 4 bases, with 15 bases between them. CDR1 MNHEY and CDR2 SMNVEV come from the germline V gene (reference sequence). There are 14 residues in the CDR3. The CDR3 DNA follows: TGTGCCAGCAGCCTTCTGGGGGGTACCACTGAAGCTTTCTTT. It is translated as CASSLLGGTTEAFF.

The genes are TRBV6-6 and TRBJ2-2; TRBD1 agrees at 9 bases. The CDR3 consists of 15 residues. Trimming at V came to 6 bases and at J to 5 bases, leaving 7 bases not matched to a gene. Germline CDR1 reads MNHNY; CDR2 reads SVGAGI (reference sequence). CDR3 region: CASSNGQGRTGELFF. The CDR3, as DNA: TGTGCCAGCAGCAACGGACAGGGGCGGACCGGGGAGCTGTTTTTT.

This sequence joins TRBV7-6 and TRBJ1-5; D gene uncertain. The CDR3 contains 15 residues. Germline assignment: CDR1 SGHVS and CDR2 FNYEAQ. V was pared by 2 bases and J by 2 bases, with 10 bases between. The CDR3 sequence: CASSLSAGGNQPQHF. CDR3 sequence (DNA): TGTGCCAGCAGCTTATCCGCAGGCGGCAATCAGCCCCAGCATTTT.

This sequence joins TRBV5-1 and TRBJ2-6, with D maybe TRBD2 (5 bases). The germline gives CDR1 SGHRS, CDR2 YFSETQ. The CDR3 has 12 residues. The CDR3 protein is CARGTGANVLTF. In nucleotides, the CDR3 is TGCGCTAGAGGGACTGGGGCCAACGTCCTGACTTTC. The variable domain in full, with the rest retrieved from reference TRBV5-1 and TRBJ2-6, is KAGVTQTPRYLIKTRGQQVTLSCSPISGHRSVSWYQQTPGQGLQFLFEYFSETQRNKGNFPGRFSGRQFSNSRSEMNVSTLELGDSALYLCARGTGANVLTFGAGSRLTVL.

The V gene is TRBV5-1, the J gene TRBJ1-2, with no clear D. The germline V and J ends were trimmed by 5 bases and 4 bases, with 12 bases remaining between them. The length of the CDR3 is 13 residues. Germline V CDR1 and CDR2: SGHRS, YFSETQ. In nucleotides, the CDR3 is TGCGCCAGCAGGTCAGAGACAACCTATGGCTACACCTTC. It encodes CASRSETTYGYTF.

This sequence joins TRBV19 and TRBJ2-2; 9 bases fit TRBD1. Per germline, CDR1 LNHDA and CDR2 SQIVND (reference sequence). J was trimmed by 4 bases and V by 5 bases; bases with no gene match: 11. The CDR3 covers 17 residues. The CDR3: CASSPRPGTGITGELFF. The CDR3 DNA sequence: TGTGCCAGTAGTCCCCGTCCCGGGACAGGGATCACCGGGGAGCTGTTTTTT.

The chain has TRBV6-5 and TRBJ2-1; D may be TRBD1 (6 bases). The CDR3 has 15 amino acids. Trimming removed 5 bases from V and 3 bases from J, with 14 bases in between. The germline V gene has CDR1 MNHEY and CDR2 SVGAGI. The CDR3 region is CASSRNRVDYNEQFF. The CDR3 DNA is TGTGCCAGCAGTCGGAACAGGGTGGACTACAATGAGCAGTTCTTC.

The chain joins TRBV5-1 to TRBJ2-3; possibly TRBD1 for D (6 bases). This CDR3 contains 15 residues. CDR1 and CDR2 (germline): SGHRS, YFSETQ. Between the trimmed V and J ends, which lost 2 bases and 3 bases, there was a span of 13 bases. The CDR3 sequence: CASSLLTGPTDTQYF. CDR3 coding DNA: TGCGCCAGCAGCTTATTGACAGGACCTACAGATACGCAGTATTTT.

V is TRBV9 and J is TRBJ1-1, with TRBD1 as a possible D gene (5 bases). Per germline, CDR1 SGDLS and CDR2 YYNGEE. The CDR3 is 14 amino acids. Between the trimmed V and J ends, which lost 1 base and 1 base, there was a span of 8 bases. CDR3 DNA: TGTGCCAGCAGCGTAACGCAGGGGAACACTGAAGCTTTCTTT. As protein: CASSVTQGNTEAFF.

This chain joins TRBV9 and TRBJ2-3; 12 nucleotides match TRBD2. Trimming at V came to 3 bases and at J to 0 bases, leaving 8 bases not matched to a gene. CDR3 length equals 18 residues. The germline V gene has CDR1 SGDLS and CDR2 YYNGEE. CDR3 loop: CASSGGLAGRLSTDTQYF. DNA of the CDR3: TGTGCCAGCAGCGGCGGACTAGCGGGACGCCTTAGCACAGATACGCAGTATTTT.

The chain recombines TRBV6-5 with TRBJ1-5, with D possibly matching TRBD1 (5 bases). Trimming removed 5 bases at V and 1 base at J, with 6 bases between. This CDR3 has 13 residues. Germline CDR1 and CDR2: MNHEY and SVGAGI. CDR3 sequence reads: CASSRQSNQPQHF. CDR3 nucleotide sequence: TGTGCCAGCAGTCGACAGAGCAATCAGCCCCAGCATTTT.

The CDR3 protein is CASSLEGTPQETQYF. CDR3 in DNA: TGCGCCAGCAGCTTGGAAGGGACTCCCCAAGAGACCCAGTACTTC. The chain couples TRBV5-1 to TRBJ2-5, with D perhaps TRBD2 (6 bases). The CDR3 runs 15 residues. With 0 bases removed from V and 1 base from J, the gap between germline ends came to 10 bases. Germline assignment: CDR1 SGHRS and CDR2 YFSETQ.

The CDR3 region has the DNA TGTGCCAGCAGCTTAGGACTAGCGGGAGGATCGAACACCGGGGAGCTGTTTTTT. Its protein is CASSLGLAGGSNTGELFF. The chain links TRBV7-6 to TRBJ2-2; 13 bases match TRBD2. Germline lookup yields CDR1 SGHVS and CDR2 FNYEAQ. After removal of 1 base from V and 0 bases from J, the junction contained 2 bases not matched to a gene. The CDR3 totals 18 residues.

The chain combines TRBV20-1 with TRBJ1-1; D is undetermined. Germline V lookup: CDR1 DFQATT, CDR2 SNEGSKA (reference sequence). The V and J ends lost 5 bases and 7 bases respectively, with 11 bases between them. The CDR3 contains 11 residues. CDR3 coding DNA: TGCAGTGCTCCCGGGGAGGGTGAAGCTTTCTTT. Translated, it gives CSAPGEGEAFF.

The chain uses TRBV7-2 and TRBJ2-2; no clear D. Between the trimmed V and J ends, which lost 5 bases and 0 bases, there was a span of 13 bases. The CDR3 contains 16 residues. In germline, CDR1 is SGHTA, CDR2 FQGNSA. The chain's CDR3 is CASSPFIPANTGELFF. The CDR3 DNA is TGTGCCAGCAGCCCCTTTATCCCCGCGAACACCGGGGAGCTGTTTTTT.

The chain is built from TRBV24-1 and TRBJ1-5; 8 bases are a match to TRBD1. Unmatched junction bases numbered 6, after V lost 3 bases and J lost 3 bases. The CDR3 spans 16 residues. Germline V gene data show CDR1 as KGHDR and CDR2 as SFDVKD. The CDR3: CATSDISTGDNQPQHF. The CDR3 DNA sequence: TGTGCCACCAGTGATATATCGACAGGGGACAATCAGCCCCAGCATTTT.